A selection of T cell receptor beta chains follows, all from one sample in a study of T cells in Graves' hyperthyroidism and ophthalmopathy. TCRdb redid the calling of the multiplex PCR reads with MiXCR, one entry per CDR3 protein. The table includes about 640,000 distinct CDR3 sequences, 40% to 55% detected once. The sample was peripheral blood or thyroid tissue (not recorded which). The receptor set was obtained from an adult man with Graves' disease, either hyperthyroidism or ophthalmopathy (not recorded which). The CDR3 runs from the conserved cysteine through the conserved F or W. Each record gives: D gene, V gene, J gene, clone size, CDR3 protein, CDR3 DNA. D genes are given only for firm matches. Clone size is stated in some rows and not others, as once, few, many or a class when expanded.

>.|TRBV19|TRBJ1-2|.
CASSGGADYTF
TGTGCCAGTAGTGGCGGGGCAGACTACACCTTC
>.|TRBV11-2|TRBJ1-6|.
CASSLMDGSYNSPLHF
TGTGCCAGCAGCCTCATGGACGGCTCCTATAATTCACCCCTCCACTTT
>.|TRBV11-2|TRBJ1-6|few
CASSLEVSPLHF
TGTGCCAGCAGCTTAGAGGTTTCACCCCTCCACTTT
>TRBD1|TRBV10-3|TRBJ1-5|.
CATPHGQGVWSNQPQHF
TGTGCCACGCCGCACGGACAGGGGGTGTGGAGCAATCAGCCCCAGCATTTT
>TRBD1|TRBV24-1|TRBJ1-2|.
CATSEPGTEFNYGYTF
TGTGCCACCAGTGAACCGGGGACAGAATTTAACTATGGCTACACCTTC
>.|TRBV7-9|TRBJ1-2|.
CASSGGGLAHGYTF
TGTGCCAGCAGTGGTGGGGGTTTGGCCCATGGCTACACCTTC
>.|TRBV10-3|TRBJ1-5|few
CASTDRNNQPQHF
TGTGCCAGCACTGACAGGAATAATCAGCCCCAGCATTTT
>TRBD1|TRBV25-1|TRBJ1-6|many
CASSEWRRGHSSPLHF
TGTGCCAGCAGTGAATGGAGGAGGGGGCACTCTTCACCCCTCCACTTT
>TRBD2|TRBV29-1|TRBJ2-5|many
CSVASGGYQETQYF
TGCAGCGTTGCAAGCGGGGGATACCAAGAGACCCAGTACTTC
>.|TRBV7-9|TRBJ2-5|.
CASSLGRPQETQYF
TGCGCCAGCAGCTTAGGACGCCCCCAAGAGACCCAGTACTTC
>.|TRBV12-3/TRBV12-4|TRBJ1-5|.
CASGLAQGYGNQPQHF
TGTGCTAGTGGTTTAGCTCAGGGATATGGCAATCAGCCCCAGCATTTT
>.|TRBV7-2|TRBJ2-2|once
CASSEAFVAGAGELFF
TGTGCCAGCAGTGAAGCGTTCGTGGCCGGAGCCGGGGAGCTGTTTTTT
>.|TRBV7-3|TRBJ1-2|once
CASSLSGAGELYGYTF
TGTGCCAGCAGCTTATCGGGGGCCGGGGAGCTGTATGGCTACACCTTC
>TRBD1|TRBV15|TRBJ1-1|once
CATSSWTGPNTEAFF
TGTGCCACCAGCAGCTGGACAGGGCCCAACACTGAAGCTTTCTTT
>TRBD2|TRBV10-3|TRBJ2-6|.
CASSRLAATHSGANVLTF
TGTGCCAGCAGTCGACTAGCGGCGACCCACTCTGGGGCCAACGTCCTGACTTTC
>.|TRBV10-1|TRBJ2-6|many
CASSESVAGGANVLTF
TGCGCCAGCAGTGAGTCGGTGGCGGGGGGGGCCAACGTCCTGACTTTC
>TRBD1|TRBV2|TRBJ1-4|once
CASSVGTVGVQKLFF
TGTGCCAGCAGTGTTGGGACAGTGGGAGTGCAGAAACTGTTTTTT
>TRBD1|TRBV9|TRBJ1-6|.
CASSSGTGGSSYNSPLHF
TGTGCCAGCAGCTCGGGGACAGGGGGGAGCTCCTATAATTCACCCCTCCACTTT
>TRBD1|TRBV15|TRBJ2-7|.
CATSIDGTGAYEQYF
TGTGCCACCAGCATAGACGGGACAGGGGCCTACGAGCAGTACTTC
>.|TRBV5-1|TRBJ1-1|.
CASSLGQKVHPNTEAFF
TGCGCCAGCAGCTTGGGACAGAAAGTACACCCAAACACTGAAGCTTTCTTT
>.|TRBV29-1|TRBJ1-1|.
CSVDGGAPEAFF
TGCAGCGTTGATGGGGGGGCGCCTGAAGCTTTCTTC
>TRBD2|TRBV12-3/TRBV12-4|TRBJ2-5|few
CASSLSEREQETQYF
TGTGCCAGCAGTTTGTCAGAGCGGGAACAAGAGACCCAGTACTTC
>.|TRBV20-1|TRBJ2-7|.
CSARTPPPPYEQYF
TGCAGTGCTAGAACCCCGCCTCCCCCCTACGAGCAGTACTTC
>TRBD2|TRBV10-3|TRBJ2-7|.
CAIKAGDILEQYF
TGTGCCATCAAAGCGGGAGATATCCTCGAGCAGTACTTC
>.|TRBV24-1|TRBJ1-5|once
CATSHARSVPQHF
TGTGCCACCAGCCATGCTAGATCAGTGCCCCAGCATTTT
>.|TRBV7-9|TRBJ1-2|many
CASSLEPSGYTF
TGTGCCAGCAGCTTAGAGCCCTCCGGCTACACCTTC
>TRBD1|TRBV7-3|TRBJ2-7|few
CASSPKGQGVYEQYF
TGCGCCAGCAGTCCCAAGGGACAGGGAGTCTACGAGCAGTACTTC
>.|TRBV11-3|TRBJ2-7|.
CAGSGGTPGAEQYF
TGTGCCGGCAGTGGAGGGACCCCCGGTGCCGAGCAGTACTTC
>TRBD1|TRBV9|TRBJ1-4|.
CASSAPGTGDNEKLFF
TGTGCCAGCAGCGCCCCCGGGACAGGGGATAATGAAAAACTGTTTTTT
>.|TRBV5-1|TRBJ1-1|few
CASSPSPGSAGAFF
TGCGCCAGCAGCCCCTCCCCGGGCTCAGCCGGAGCTTTCTTT
>.|TRBV27|TRBJ1-1|few
CASSFEGSTEAFF
TGTGCCAGCAGTTTTGAGGGGTCCACTGAAGCTTTCTTT
>.|TRBV20-1|TRBJ1-1|few
CSAQTDLNTEAFF
TGCAGTGCCCAGACAGATTTGAACACTGAAGCTTTCTTT
>.|TRBV2|TRBJ1-5|.
CASSPLATDYSNQPQHF
TGTGCCAGCAGTCCCCTCGCGACAGACTATAGCAATCAGCCCCAGCATTTT
>.|TRBV7-9|TRBJ2-7|many
CASSLKGYDEQYF
TGTGCCAGCAGCTTAAAAGGGTACGACGAGCAGTACTTC
>.|TRBV12-3/TRBV12-4|TRBJ2-2|.
CASRFDRDTGELFF
TGTGCCAGCAGATTCGACAGAGACACCGGGGAGCTGTTTTTT
>TRBD1|TRBV7-3|TRBJ2-7|.
CASSAGTGSREQYF
TGTGCCAGCAGCGCCGGGACAGGGTCGCGGGAGCAGTACTTC
>TRBD1|TRBV20-1|TRBJ1-3|.
CSATPTGGRNTIYF
TGCAGTGCAACCCCGACAGGGGGCCGAAACACCATATATTTT
>.|TRBV2|TRBJ2-2|many
CASSEGRNTGELFF
TGTGCCAGCAGTGAAGGACGGAACACCGGGGAGCTGTTTTTT
>.|TRBV14|TRBJ1-1|.
CASSQGKANTEAFF
TGTGCCAGCAGCCAAGGGAAGGCGAACACTGAAGCTTTCTTT
>.|TRBV6-1|TRBJ2-7|.
CASTKDDSSYEQYF
TGTGCCAGCACGAAGGACGACAGTTCCTACGAGCAGTACTTC
>TRBD1|TRBV12-3/TRBV12-4|TRBJ2-7|.
CASSLFPGGEQYF
TGTGCCAGCAGTTTATTCCCAGGGGGCGAGCAGTACTTC
>TRBD1|TRBV15|TRBJ2-5|.
CATSNRDRGPGETQYF
TGTGCCACCAGCAACCGAGACAGGGGGCCTGGGGAGACCCAGTACTTC
>.|TRBV24-1|TRBJ1-5|many
CATSTENSNQPQHF
TGTGCCACCAGTACAGAGAATAGCAATCAGCCCCAGCATTTT
>TRBD1|TRBV7-2|TRBJ1-1|many
CASSDRTGWDTEAFF
TGTGCCAGCAGCGACCGGACAGGGTGGGACACTGAAGCTTTCTTT
>TRBD1|TRBV5-1|TRBJ2-5|.
CASSRGQGGQKTQYF
TGCGCCAGCTCCCGGGGACAGGGAGGCCAAAAGACCCAGTACTTC
>TRBD2|TRBV7-8|TRBJ2-5|few
CASSRREGMGETQYF
TGCGCCAGCAGCCGCAGGGAGGGGATGGGGGAGACCCAGTACTTC
>TRBD2|TRBV7-2|TRBJ2-7|.
CASSQGPGGPHEQYF
TGTGCCAGCAGTCAAGGGCCGGGAGGGCCCCACGAGCAGTACTTC
>.|TRBV7-2|TRBJ1-3|few
CASSQAAGSGNTIYF
TGTGCCAGCAGCCAAGCCGCAGGATCTGGAAACACCATATATTTT
>.|TRBV25-1|TRBJ1-4|many
CASSESGRWNEKLFF
TGTGCCAGCAGTGAATCGGGACGGTGGAATGAAAAACTGTTTTTT
>.|TRBV19|TRBJ1-3|few
CASRQGAGNTIYF
TGTGCCAGTAGGCAGGGTGCCGGAAACACCATATATTTT